Listed below are T cell receptor beta chains from one sample, sequenced in a study of blood T cell repertoires in COVID-19. Using immunoSEQ multiplex PCR, the repertoire was profiled, and TCRdb retains in-frame clones only, with some absent. Of under 20,000 clones detected, about 81% appear once; the ten largest clones hold about 8.1%. The sequenced material came from peripheral blood. These receptors originate from a man in his sixties with acute or convalescent COVID-19. Each CDR3 is given with its conserved first and last residue. The D gene is left open where the match is weak. Clone size is stated in some rows and not others, as once, few, many or a class when expanded.

D gene	V gene	clone size	J gene	CDR3 length	CDR3 protein	CDR3 DNA
.	TRBV30	.	TRBJ2-7	13	CAWSQGLHYEQYF	TGTGCCTGGAGCCAGGGGTTGCACTACGAGCAGTACTTC
.	TRBV12-5	.	TRBJ2-7	17	CASGHNKKKDSKYEQYF	TGTGCTAGTGGCCATAATAAAAAAAAGGACAGCAAGTACGAGCAGTACTTC
.	TRBV28	.	TRBJ1-1	15	CASSPAGGMNTEAFF	TGTGCCAGCAGTCCAGCGGGGGGGATGAACACTGAAGCTTTCTTT
.	TRBV15	.	TRBJ2-2	13	CATSRIESGELFF	TGTGCCACCAGCAGGATTGAGTCCGGGGAGCTGTTTTTT
.	TRBV12-3/TRBV12-4	once	TRBJ2-5	13	CASSTGSQETQYF	TGTGCCAGCAGTACCGGGAGCCAAGAGACCCAGTACTTC
.	TRBV24-1	once	TRBJ1-1	11	CATRDRSEAFF	TGTGCCACCAGAGACAGGTCTGAAGCTTTCTTT
.	TRBV4-1	.	TRBJ1-2	14	CASSQDSRGDGYTF	TGCGCCAGCAGCCAAGATTCTCGAGGAGATGGCTACACCTTC
TRBD1	TRBV28	.	TRBJ1-5	13	CASSPGGYQPQHF	TGTGCCAGCAGCCCAGGGGGGTATCAGCCCCAGCATTTT
TRBD1	TRBV5-4	.	TRBJ2-5	15	CASSLRDREQETQYF	TGTGCCAGCAGCCTCCGGGACAGGGAACAAGAGACCCAGTACTTC
.	TRBV2	.	TRBJ2-7	13	CATRAGVSGEQYF	TGTGCCACCCGCGCAGGGGTTTCGGGGGAGCAGTACTTC
.	TRBV19	.	TRBJ1-4	14	CASSMTGDNEKLFF	TGTGCCAGTAGTATGACGGGGGACAATGAAAAACTGTTTTTT
.	TRBV18	.	TRBJ2-1	18	CASSPRQASGSSYNEQFF	TGTGCCAGCTCACCACGACAGGCATCGGGGAGCTCCTACAATGAGCAGTTCTTC
.	TRBV29-1	.	TRBJ2-5	12	CSVPDFQETQYF	TGCAGCGTGCCGGACTTCCAAGAGACCCAGTACTTC
.	TRBV7-2	few	TRBJ2-5	17	CASSLGVPGLPVETQYF	TGTGCCAGCAGTCTAGGTGTTCCCGGCCTACCAGTAGAGACCCAGTACTTC
TRBD2	TRBV5-1	.	TRBJ2-4	17	CASSAGVPSGAKNIQYF	TGCGCCAGCAGCGCGGGCGTCCCTAGCGGGGCTAAAAACATTCAGTACTTC
.	TRBV5-6	.	TRBJ1-1	14	CASSLRTETTEAFF	TGTGCCAGCAGCTTGAGGACAGAGACCACTGAAGCTTTCTTT
.	TRBV27	.	TRBJ1-1	14	CASSLGIMNTEAFF	TGTGCCAGCAGTTTAGGCATAATGAACACTGAAGCTTTCTTT
TRBD2	TRBV24-1	.	TRBJ2-1	15	CATKADGGSYNEQFF	TGTGCCACCAAGGCCGACGGGGGGTCCTACAATGAGCAGTTCTTC
TRBD2	TRBV10-3	few	TRBJ2-1	14	CAIRLTSGDNEQFF	TGTGCCATCCGACTGACTAGCGGGGACAATGAGCAGTTCTTC
TRBD1	TRBV2	once	TRBJ1-2	13	CASVTGTVNGYTF	TGTGCCAGTGTTACCGGGACAGTCAACGGCTACACCTTC
TRBD1	TRBV6-5	.	TRBJ1-1	15	CASEGQGASNTEAFF	TGTGCCAGCGAGGGACAGGGGGCCTCGAACACTGAAGCTTTCTTT
TRBD1	TRBV5-4	.	TRBJ1-2	19	CASSSDRSDRGGINYGYTF	TGTGCCAGCAGCTCTGATAGGTCGGACAGGGGAGGGATTAACTATGGCTACACCTTC